The rows below give T cell receptor beta chains drawn from one sample of a study of T cells in Graves' hyperthyroidism and ophthalmopathy. Each CDR3 protein gets one entry after TCRdb re-called the multiplex PCR reads with MiXCR. The table includes almost 350,000 distinct CDR3 sequences, about a sixth detected once. Material for sequencing was blood. The source is a woman between 40 and 55 years old with Graves' ophthalmopathy. Both conserved end residues are part of each CDR3. A D gene is named only where the DNA matches it firmly. Expanded clones are given a class, and other clones once, few, many or no size at all.

J: TRBJ1-3; V: TRBV7-9; D: .; size: many; DNA: TGTGCCAGCAGCTTAGGCAGTGGAAACACCATATATTTT; CDR3: CASSLGSGNTIYF
J: TRBJ1-6; V: TRBV28; D: TRBD1; size: many; DNA: TGTGCCAGCAGCCACACAGGGGGCCCTACATATAATTCACCCCTCCACTTT; CDR3: CASSHTGGPTYNSPLHF
J: TRBJ2-7; V: TRBV29-1; D: .; size: many; DNA: TGCAGCGTTGAAGATCAGAATGGCGAGCAGTACTTC; CDR3: CSVEDQNGEQYF
J: TRBJ2-7; V: TRBV12-3/TRBV12-4; D: .; size: many; DNA: TGTGCCAGCAGTTTAGCATCGGGTGGGAGCTCCTACGAGCAGTACTTC; CDR3: CASSLASGGSSYEQYF
J: TRBJ2-7; V: TRBV28; D: TRBD1; size: .; DNA: TGTGCCAGCGGTAAATTCACCGGGACAGGATCCTACGAGCAGTACTTC; CDR3: CASGKFTGTGSYEQYF
J: TRBJ2-7; V: TRBV28; D: TRBD2; size: many; DNA: TGTGCCAGCAGTTTAGCGGGAGGGTACGGCGAGCAGTACTTC; CDR3: CASSLAGGYGEQYF
J: TRBJ2-2; V: TRBV5-1; D: TRBD1; size: many; DNA: TGCGCCAGCAGCTCTAAGGGGGCCGGTATTAACACCGGGGAGCTGTTTTTT; CDR3: CASSSKGAGINTGELFF
J: TRBJ1-5; V: TRBV24-1; D: .; size: many; DNA: TGTGCCACCAGTGACAGGAGCAATCAGCCCCAGCATTTT; CDR3: CATSDRSNQPQHF
J: TRBJ1-1; V: TRBV12-3/TRBV12-4; D: .; size: many; DNA: TGTGCCAGCAGTTCCTTGGACGCACTGAGACTTAGCATGAACACTGAAGCTTTCTTT; CDR3: CASSSLDALRLSMNTEAFF
J: TRBJ2-7; V: TRBV4-1; D: .; size: few; DNA: TGCGCCAGCAGCCATCCCTCTGCGGGGTCCTACGAGCAGTACTTC; CDR3: CASSHPSAGSYEQYF
J: TRBJ2-6; V: TRBV6-1; D: .; size: many; DNA: TGTGCCAGCACCCACTGGGAAACTGGGGCCAACGTCCTGACTTTC; CDR3: CASTHWETGANVLTF
J: TRBJ2-7; V: TRBV6-5; D: TRBD1; size: .; DNA: TGTGCCAGCAGTTACTCGAACAGGGGGCGAGGGGACGAGCAGTACTTC; CDR3: CASSYSNRGRGDEQYF
J: TRBJ2-7; V: TRBV30; D: .; size: many; DNA: TGTGCCTGGGGACCCGGGACTCACTACGAGCAGTACTTC; CDR3: CAWGPGTHYEQYF
J: TRBJ2-5; V: TRBV10-2; D: .; size: many; DNA: TGCGCCAGCAGTAAGTCGAGGGCAGAAGAGACCCAGTACTTC; CDR3: CASSKSRAEETQYF
J: TRBJ1-5; V: TRBV12-3/TRBV12-4; D: TRBD1; size: .; DNA: TGTGCCAGCAGAGGACAGGGGACGCATCAGCCCCAGCATTTT; CDR3: CASRGQGTHQPQHF
J: TRBJ2-1; V: TRBV7-2; D: .; size: many; DNA: TGTGCCAGCAGCTTAGACGCCGCTATAACGAACAATGAGCAGTTCTTC; CDR3: CASSLDAAITNNEQFF
J: TRBJ1-1; V: TRBV20-1; D: .; size: many; DNA: TGCAGTGCTAGTGGTCAGCTGAACTCTGAAGCTTTCTTT; CDR3: CSASGQLNSEAFF
J: TRBJ1-1; V: TRBV11-2; D: TRBD1; size: many; DNA: TGTGCCAGCAGGCCGGGACAGGTGAACACTGAAGCTTTCTTT; CDR3: CASRPGQVNTEAFF
J: TRBJ2-5; V: TRBV10-3; D: TRBD2; size: many; DNA: TGTGCCATCGGACTAGCGCGCAAAGAGACCCAGTACTTC; CDR3: CAIGLARKETQYF
J: TRBJ2-5; V: TRBV5-1; D: .; size: many; DNA: TGCGCCAGCAGCCCGGTCGTCGGGAGATCACAGACCCAGTACTTC; CDR3: CASSPVVGRSQTQYF
J: TRBJ2-6; V: TRBV2; D: TRBD1; size: many; DNA: TGTGCCAGCAGGGTTGAACAGGGGTCTGGGGCCAACGTCCTGACTTTC; CDR3: CASRVEQGSGANVLTF
J: TRBJ2-7; V: TRBV15; D: .; size: many; DNA: TGTGCCACCAGCAGAGATTTTAGGTCCGAGCAGTACTTC; CDR3: CATSRDFRSEQYF
J: TRBJ1-3; V: TRBV12-3/TRBV12-4; D: .; size: many; DNA: TGTGCCAGCAGTCCTGACTGGCACTCTGGAAACACCATATATTTT; CDR3: CASSPDWHSGNTIYF
J: TRBJ1-2; V: TRBV30; D: .; size: .; DNA: TGTGCCTGGAGTGTAAGCAGCAACCTTAACTATGGCTACACCTTC; CDR3: CAWSVSSNLNYGYTF
J: TRBJ2-2; V: TRBV20-1; D: .; size: many; DNA: TGCAGTGCTGGAAAGGGGGTCCCCGGGGAGCTGTTTTTT; CDR3: CSAGKGVPGELFF
J: TRBJ1-5; V: TRBV28; D: TRBD1; size: many; DNA: TGTGCCAGCCGACAGGGGAGTAATCAGCCCCAGCATTTT; CDR3: CASRQGSNQPQHF
J: TRBJ2-6; V: TRBV19; D: .; size: many; DNA: TGTGCCAGTGGGGAAGGTACCTCTGGGGCCAACGTCCTGACTTTC; CDR3: CASGEGTSGANVLTF
J: TRBJ1-5; V: TRBV12-3/TRBV12-4; D: TRBD1; size: many; DNA: TGTGCCAGCAGTTTAGGAGGGGGCCTACATCCCCAGCATTTT; CDR3: CASSLGGGLHPQHF
J: TRBJ2-5; V: TRBV24-1; D: .; size: many; DNA: TGTGCCACCAGTGATGTCGCGGAGAAAGAGACCCAGTACTTC; CDR3: CATSDVAEKETQYF
J: TRBJ1-2; V: TRBV28; D: .; size: many; DNA: TGTGTCAGCAGTTTCCTAGGTTTGGGCTACACCTTC; CDR3: CVSSFLGLGYTF
J: TRBJ1-5; V: TRBV30; D: .; size: many; DNA: TGTGCCTGGAGCGCCGGGACCGTAGTCAATCAGCCCCAGCATTTT; CDR3: CAWSAGTVVNQPQHF
J: TRBJ1-5; V: TRBV19; D: .; size: many; DNA: TGTGCCAGTAGTTCGGGACGGACTTATAGCAATCAGCCCCAGCATTTT; CDR3: CASSSGRTYSNQPQHF
J: TRBJ1-1; V: TRBV28; D: .; size: many; DNA: TGTGCCAGCAACGAGGGCACTGAAGCTTTCTTT; CDR3: CASNEGTEAFF
J: TRBJ1-5; V: TRBV27; D: .; size: many; DNA: TGTGCCAGCAGTTTATTCGCAGGGAGGCAGCCCCAGCATTTT; CDR3: CASSLFAGRQPQHF
J: TRBJ1-3; V: TRBV7-2; D: TRBD1; size: once; DNA: TGTGCCAGCAGACGAACAGGGGACGGAAACACCATATATTTT; CDR3: CASRRTGDGNTIYF
J: TRBJ2-7; V: TRBV11-1; D: TRBD2; size: many; DNA: TGTGCCAGCAGCTTGACTAGCGGGAGCTACCCCTACGAGCAGTACTTC; CDR3: CASSLTSGSYPYEQYF
J: TRBJ1-2; V: TRBV28; D: .; size: many; DNA: TGTGCCAGCAGTTTTGAAGGGGTTCGGGGCTACACCTTC; CDR3: CASSFEGVRGYTF
J: TRBJ1-2; V: TRBV3-1; D: .; size: .; DNA: TGTGCCAGCAGCCTTGGACTTAACTATGGCTACACCTTC; CDR3: CASSLGLNYGYTF
J: TRBJ1-5; V: TRBV6-5; D: TRBD1; size: .; DNA: TGTGCCAGCAGTTACAAACAGGGGAACCAGCCCCAGCATTTT; CDR3: CASSYKQGNQPQHF
J: TRBJ1-2; V: TRBV6-1; D: .; size: .; DNA: TGTGCCAGCAGTGATCTAGGTTTGGACTTTTTAGGCTACACCTTC; CDR3: CASSDLGLDFLGYTF
J: TRBJ1-2; V: TRBV6-5; D: .; size: few; DNA: TGTGCCAGCAGTTACTCGACCACTAACTATGGCTACACCTTC; CDR3: CASSYSTTNYGYTF
J: TRBJ2-7; V: TRBV28; D: TRBD2; size: .; DNA: TGTGCCAGCAGTGCTAGAGGACTAGCGGACTCCTACGAGCAGTACTTC; CDR3: CASSARGLADSYEQYF
J: TRBJ2-7; V: TRBV20-1; D: .; size: .; DNA: TGCAGTGTCATAGACTACTCCTACGAGCAGTACTTC; CDR3: CSVIDYSYEQYF
J: TRBJ2-7; V: TRBV12-3/TRBV12-4; D: TRBD1; size: .; DNA: TGTGCCAGCAGTCGCCCGGGACAGTTAGCCGAGCAGTACTTC; CDR3: CASSRPGQLAEQYF
J: TRBJ2-7; V: TRBV20-1; D: TRBD2; size: few; DNA: TGCAGTGCTAGTAGTAGCGGGAAATTCTACGAGCAGTACTTC; CDR3: CSASSSGKFYEQYF
J: TRBJ1-2; V: TRBV7-2; D: .; size: many; DNA: TGTGCCAGCAGCTTGGACAGCTATGGCTACACCTTC; CDR3: CASSLDSYGYTF
J: TRBJ2-5; V: TRBV11-2; D: .; size: many; DNA: TGTGCCAGCAGCTTAGGGTCGAGGCCCCAAGAGACCCAGTACTTC; CDR3: CASSLGSRPQETQYF